This is a list of T cell receptor beta chains from one sample in a study of shared clonotypes between healthy human individuals. Using immunoSEQ multiplex PCR, the repertoire was profiled, and TCRdb retains in-frame clones only, with some absent. This sample has roughly 2.2 million clones, with around 92% found just once. Sequenced: naive CD4+ T cells from PBMCs. These receptors all stem from a man younger than 35 in good health. Some clones in this sample may be carry-over from other donors' samples. The CDR3 runs from the conserved cysteine through the conserved F or W. The order of the fields is J gene, V gene, D gene, CDR3 DNA, CDR3 protein. D genes are given only for firm matches.

TRBJ1-2,TRBV19,-,TGTGCCAGTAGCCTTGCTCCAGGGAGAAGCTATGGCTACACCTTC,CASSLAPGRSYGYTF
TRBJ1-3,TRBV5-1,-,TGCGCCAGCAGCTTGCCCTTGGGGGGTGCTGGAAACACCATATATTTT,CASSLPLGGAGNTIYF
TRBJ2-3,TRBV5-1,-,TGCGCCAGCAGCTTGGCCGGCGGAATAAGCACAGATACGCAGTATTTT,CASSLAGGISTDTQYF
TRBJ2-5,TRBV2,-,TGTGCCAGCAGTAGACAGACGCTAGGTGAGACCCAGTACTTC,CASSRQTLGETQYF
TRBJ2-3,TRBV9,TRBD2,TGTGCCAGCAGCGCAGTGAGCGGGACCACAGATACGCAGTATTTT,CASSAVSGTTDTQYF
TRBJ1-1,TRBV5-5,-,TGTGCCAGCAGCTTCGCCCTGAACACTGAAGCTTTCTTT,CASSFALNTEAFF
TRBJ1-2,TRBV4-2,-,TGTGCCAGCAGCCAAGATCTCGAGACAGGAGATAACTATGGCTACACCTTC,CASSQDLETGDNYGYTF
TRBJ2-1,TRBV28,-,TGTGCCAGCAGTTTGCCCAGATACTCCTACAATGAGCAGTTCTTC,CASSLPRYSYNEQFF
TRBJ1-1,TRBV7-6,-,TGTGCCAGCAGCTACGCCGGGACGGTGAACACTGAAGCTTTCTTT,CASSYAGTVNTEAFF
TRBJ2-7,TRBV19,TRBD1,TGTGCCAGTAGCACCGGGACAGGAGCTTTCTACGAGCAGTACTTC,CASSTGTGAFYEQYF
TRBJ2-2,TRBV28,-,TGTGCCAGCCTTAGTCCGGGACCGTCGAACACCGGGGAGCTGTTTTTT,CASLSPGPSNTGELFF
TRBJ2-7,TRBV28,-,TGTGCCAGCAGTCTTAGGATTGGGGAGCAGTACTTC,CASSLRIGEQYF